A single sample is the source of the 8 T cell receptor beta chains below, sequenced in a study of cytomegalovirus exposure and HLA in healthy donors. It was with 60 Vbeta and 13 Jbeta primers that the PCR ran. Produced via immunoSEQ multiplex PCR; TCRdb's table is partial and in-frame only. The data contain about 150,000 clones, around 80% of them singletons. Sample: PBMCs. Receptors were obtained from a woman in her twenties or thirties in good health and CMV-seropositive.

The chain links TRBV5-1 to TRBJ2-5, with D unresolved. In germline, CDR1 is SGHRS, CDR2 YFSETQ. Between the trimmed V and J ends, which lost 0 bases and 4 bases, there was a span of 7 bases. CDR3 length equals 13 residues. DNA for the CDR3: TGCGCCAGCAGCTTGGCCCCCCGAGAGACCCAGTACTTC. It encodes CASSLAPRETQYF.

The sample holds a few counts of this clone. The CDR3 here is CASSLGQIYEQYF. Here the CDR3 DNA reads TGTGCCAGCAGCTTAGGGCAGATCTACGAGCAGTACTTC. The gene calls are TRBV7-6 and TRBJ2-7; D not certain. CDR1 is SGHVS, CDR2 FNYEAQ, per germline. The ends were cut back, 1 base at V and 3 bases at J, with 7 bases in the middle. This CDR3 has 13 residues.

The rearrangement joins TRBV6-1 to TRBJ2-3, with a weak D call TRBD2 (6 bases). V lost 8 bases and J 6 bases, leaving 18 bases between the germline ends. The CDR3 is 14 residues long. The V gene's germline CDR1 is MNHNS and CDR2 SASEGT. The CDR3 loop reads CASLRGPEGDTQYF. CDR3 DNA: TGTGCCAGCTTGAGGGGCCCGGAGGGGGATACGCAGTATTTT.

The V gene is TRBV5-1, the J gene TRBJ2-5; D call uncertain. The V end lost 3 bases, the J end lost 0 bases, and 6 bases lay between the germline ends. The V gene's germline CDR1 is SGHRS and CDR2 YFSETQ. This CDR3 contains 13 residues. CDR3 nucleotide sequence: TGCGCCAGCAGCTCAGACAACCAAGAGACCCAGTACTTC. Amino acid sequence: CASSSDNQETQYF.

This clone was detected a few times. This chain uses TRBV11-2 with TRBJ2-1, with 9 bases lining up with TRBD1. Germline CDR1 and CDR2: SGHAT and FQNNGV. V shed 5 bases, J shed 4 bases, and the junction held 6 bases outside the gene matches. This CDR3 contains 15 residues. CDR3 in DNA: TGTGCCAGCAGCGAACAGGGGGCGAATTACAATGAGCAGTTCTTC. It translates to CASSEQGANYNEQFF.

The chain recombines TRBV7-8 with TRBJ1-1; D not certain. Trimming took off 2 bases at V and 1 base at J, with 5 bases between the two ends. The germline V gene encodes CDR1 SGHVS and CDR2 FQNEAQ. The CDR3 totals 13 residues. The CDR3 bases are TGTGCCAGCAGCTTACTAGGGAACACTGAAGCTTTCTTT. This translates into CASSLLGNTEAFF. The full variable domain, rest sourced from reference TRBV7-8 and TRBJ1-1, is GAGVSQSPRYKVAKRGQDVALRCDPISGHVSLFWYQQALGQGPEFLTYFQNEAQLDKSGLPSDRFFAERPEGSVSTLKIQRTQQEDSAVYLCASSLLGNTEAFFGQGTRLTVV.

This chain joins TRBV18 and TRBJ2-7, with D maybe TRBD1 (6 bases). CDR1 is KGHSH and CDR2 is LQKENI in the germline V gene. CDR3 length: 15 amino acids. V lost 3 bases and J 7 bases, leaving 19 bases between the germline ends. The CDR3 sequence is CASSPEAGVSREQYF. The CDR3 bases are TGTGCCAGCTCACCGGAGGCAGGGGTCTCTCGGGAGCAGTACTTC.

The CDR3 DNA is TGTGCCAGCAGCTCATTGACAGGGAACACTGAAGCTTTCTTT. Translation: CASSSLTGNTEAFF. The chain uses TRBV7-6 and TRBJ1-1, with a possible D match to TRBD1 (6 bases). CDR1 and CDR2 (germline): SGHVS, FNYEAQ. CDR3 length: 14 amino acids. Trimming cost V 4 bases and J 1 base, with 10 bases left between them.